The TCR beta chain described here comes from a study of shared clonotypes between healthy human individuals. Germline loops: CDR1 MNHEY, CDR2 SMNVEV (reference sequence). The CDR3 runs to 15 residues. Trimming cost V 4 bases and J 0 bases, with 10 bases left between them. Sequencing was performed with immunoSEQ multiplex PCR; in TCRdb, only in-frame clones are kept and a portion is missing. Here the sample spans over a million clones, 98% to 99% being singletons. The chain is built from TRBV27 and TRBJ2-1; no reliable D call. The TCR sequence derives from a man aged 25-45 years in good health. Sequences were obtained from naive CD4+ T cells sorted from blood. Subset noted: CD45RA+ positively selected. The CDR3 nucleotides read TGTGCCAGCAGTTCCCCCCTTAACTCCTACAATGAGCAGTTCTTC. It codes for CASSSPLNSYNEQFF.